These T cell receptor beta chains were read from a single sample in a study of memory CD4+ T cells and cytomegalovirus serostatus. Data came from immunoSEQ multiplex PCR; TCRdb stores just in-frame clones and leaves some out. The table lists approximately 44,000 clones, 76% of them singletons. The sequencing input was memory CD4+ T cells from blood. The receptors shown here come from an adult in good health and CMV-seronegative. Both conserved end residues are part of each CDR3. The D gene is left open where the match is weak. A clone size is listed for some rows: how often the clone was seen (once, few, many), or a class if it is expanded.

>TRBV29-1|TRBJ1-1|NA|TRBD1
TGCAGCTCAATACTACTGCGGACAGGTATGAACACTGAAGCTTTCTTT
CSSILLRTGMNTEAFF
>TRBV6-1|TRBJ1-3|few|NA
TGTGCCAGCAGTTGGGGGTTCACCGGAAACACCATATATTTT
CASSWGFTGNTIYF
>TRBV12-5|TRBJ2-7|once|TRBD2
TGTGCTAGTGGTTTCGGCGGGGGGAGGGAGCAGTACTTC
CASGFGGGREQYF
>TRBV5-6|TRBJ1-2|NA|NA
TGTGCCAGCAGCCCCAGGGCGGGGTATGGCTACACCTTC
CASSPRAGYGYTF
>TRBV5-1|TRBJ1-3|NA|NA
TGCGCCAGCAGCTTGGACAGGCTCTCTGGAAACACCATATATTTT
CASSLDRLSGNTIYF
>TRBV10-2|TRBJ2-1|few|TRBD2
TGCGCCAGCAAGGCTAGCGGGGGGAATGAGCAGTTCTTC
CASKASGGNEQFF
>TRBV15|TRBJ1-6|NA|NA
TGTGCCACCAGCGTTCCGGGGTCACCCCTCCACTTT
CATSVPGSPLHF
>TRBV21-1|TRBJ2-7|few|NA
TGTGCCAGCAGCCCCGGGACAGGGATCAACGAGCAGTACTTC
CASSPGTGINEQYF
>TRBV12-5|TRBJ2-7|few|NA
TGTGCTAGTGGTTTGGTACTTGGCTCTGTCGGGGCCGGCTACGAGCAGTACTTC
CASGLVLGSVGAGYEQYF
>TRBV5-5|TRBJ2-5|NA|NA
TGTGCCAGCAGCTTGCAAGGGATCCAGGAGACCCAGTACTTC
CASSLQGIQETQYF
>TRBV5-3|TRBJ1-1|NA|NA
TGTGCCAGAGACTGCGACCCCACGGGGGCTTTCTTT
CARDCDPTGAFF
>TRBV7-2|TRBJ1-6|NA|TRBD1
TGTGCCAGCAGCCCACACTCCTTACAGGGGTATGGGAATAATTCACCCCTCCACTTT
CASSPHSLQGYGNNSPLHF
>TRBV30|TRBJ2-2|NA|TRBD1
TGTGCCTGGCAGACAGGGGTTGACACCGGGGAGCTGTTTTTT
CAWQTGVDTGELFF
>TRBV5-6|TRBJ2-7|NA|TRBD1
TGTGCCAGCAGCTTTCAGGGGGCCTACGAGCAGTACTTC
CASSFQGAYEQYF
>TRBV27|TRBJ1-6|few|TRBD1
TGTGCCAGCAGCCTGGGACAGGGAGACAATTCACCCCTCCACTTT
CASSLGQGDNSPLHF
>TRBV7-9|TRBJ2-2|few|TRBD1
TGTGCCAGCAGCTTTGTGAGGGGGCGGACCGGGGAGCTGTTTTTT
CASSFVRGRTGELFF
>TRBV5-1|TRBJ2-7|NA|NA
TGCGCCAGCAGCCCGGACAGACGCTCCTACGAGCAGTACTTC
CASSPDRRSYEQYF
>TRBV30|TRBJ2-1|medium-sized|TRBD2
TGTGCCTGGAGTGTGGGTAGCGGGGCCTACAATGAGCAGTTCTTC
CAWSVGSGAYNEQFF
>TRBV11-2|TRBJ1-4|NA|NA
TGTGCCAGCGCGGTGTCGACTAATGAAAAACTGTTTTTT
CASAVSTNEKLFF
>TRBV2|TRBJ1-6|NA|NA
TGTGCCAGCAGTGAAAACCCTAGAAATTCACCCCTCCACTTT
CASSENPRNSPLHF
>TRBV5-4|TRBJ1-1|medium-sized|TRBD1
TGTGCCAGCAAGCGACAGGGGTCCCCGAACACTGAAGCTTTCTTT
CASKRQGSPNTEAFF
>TRBV7-7|TRBJ1-5|NA|NA
TGTGCTAGCAGCCCCCATAATACAAGTAGGGGGTTAAGTTATCAGCCCCAGCATTTT
CASSPHNTSRGLSYQPQHF
>TRBV6-6|TRBJ2-7|NA|NA
TGTGCCAGCAGTACCGAAGGGGGCGAGCAGTACTTC
CASSTEGGEQYF
>TRBV5-4|TRBJ1-6|NA|NA
TGTGCCAGCAGCTTTAGGGCGGTGAATTCACCCCTCCACTTT
CASSFRAVNSPLHF
>TRBV11-1|TRBJ1-6|NA|TRBD1
TGTGCCAGCAGCCCACAGGGGTATAATTCACCCCTCCACTTT
CASSPQGYNSPLHF
>TRBV7-6|TRBJ2-7|NA|NA
TGTGCCAGCAGTTCTGATGACGGCGTCTCCTACGAGCAGTACTTC
CASSSDDGVSYEQYF
>TRBV11-2|TRBJ1-6|few|NA
TGTGCCAGCAGCTGGGGCGGGGTCAATTCACCCCTCCACTTT
CASSWGGVNSPLHF
>TRBV4-2|TRBJ2-1|NA|NA
TGTGCCAGCAGCCGCCGGGGCCTCGACAATGAGCAGTTCTTC
CASSRRGLDNEQFF
>TRBV6-6|TRBJ1-2|NA|NA
TGTGCCAGCACACACGGGGAGATGAGGGGCTACACCTTC
CASTHGEMRGYTF
>TRBV2|TRBJ2-1|NA|NA
TGTGCCAGCAGGTACCGGGACGGCCCTTACAATGAGCAGTTCTTC
CASRYRDGPYNEQFF
>TRBV7-8|TRBJ1-3|few|NA
TGTGCCAGCAGCTTAGCGCACGGAAACACCATATATTTT
CASSLAHGNTIYF
>TRBV5-6|TRBJ2-5|NA|NA
TGTGCCAGCAGCTACCGATTAGCGGCGGGTGAGACCCAGTACTTC
CASSYRLAAGETQYF
>TRBV11-3|TRBJ2-3|NA|TRBD2
TGTGCCAGCAGCCGGTCTAGCGGGAGCACAGATACGCAGTATTTT
CASSRSSGSTDTQYF
>TRBV7-6|TRBJ2-7|NA|NA
TGTGCCAGCAGCCTCGACGCCGGGACACCCTACGAGCAGTACTTC
CASSLDAGTPYEQYF
>TRBV5-1|TRBJ1-2|few|NA
TGCGCCAGCAGCTGGGGGGACGGGAACTATGGCTACACCTTC
CASSWGDGNYGYTF
>TRBV19|TRBJ1-1|NA|NA
TGTGCCAGTAGTATAAACATGAACACTGAAGCTTTCTTT
CASSINMNTEAFF
>TRBV5-1|TRBJ1-6|NA|NA
TGCGCCAGCAGCTGGGGGGACTCGCCCAACTCCTATAATTCACCCCTCCACTTT
CASSWGDSPNSYNSPLHF
>TRBV5-1|TRBJ2-3|NA|NA
TGCGCCAGCAGCTTGGCCTCAGGTCCAGCGGAAGATACGCAGTATTTT
CASSLASGPAEDTQYF
>TRBV10-3|TRBJ1-4|once|NA
TGTGCCATCAGCCCGCAGGGGCCAACTAATGAAAAACTGTTTTTT
CAISPQGPTNEKLFF
>TRBV7-2|TRBJ2-1|few|NA
TGTGCCAGCAGCACCCAGGGGGGACTGGTGGTTAATGAGCAGTTCTTC
CASSTQGGLVVNEQFF
>TRBV5-1|TRBJ2-5|once|NA
TGCGCCAGCAGCCTCGGGACTTTCCAAGAGACCCAGTACTTC
CASSLGTFQETQYF
>TRBV7-9|TRBJ1-1|few|NA
TGTGCCAGCAGCTTAGAGGCTTATCCGAGGAACACTGAAGCTTTCTTT
CASSLEAYPRNTEAFF
>TRBV5-1|TRBJ2-1|NA|NA
TGCGCCAGCAGCGCTCTGACAGGTCAGGGGTACAATGAGCAGTTCTTC
CASSALTGQGYNEQFF
>TRBV12-5|TRBJ1-1|few|NA
TGTGCTAGTGGTTTGGTACGGTCAGGGAGTGAAGCTTTCTTT
CASGLVRSGSEAFF
>TRBV4-1|TRBJ1-2|NA|NA
TGCGCCAGCAGCCCCGGGCGGGGCTACACCTTC
CASSPGRGYTF
>TRBV2|TRBJ2-1|NA|NA
TGTGCCAGCAGCAGGACGGTGATCTACAATGAGCAGTTCTTC
CASSRTVIYNEQFF
>TRBV29-1|TRBJ2-1|NA|TRBD1
TGCAGCGTTGACAGGGGGAATGAGCAGTTCTTC
CSVDRGNEQFF
>TRBV11-3|TRBJ2-1|NA|NA
TGTGCCAGCAGCGCAAACAGGGGAGGGACCTACAATGAGCAGTTCTTC
CASSANRGGTYNEQFF
>TRBV5-1|TRBJ2-5|NA|NA
TGCGCCAGCAGCTTGGAGAATCTCGAGGGGACCCAGTACTTC
CASSLENLEGTQYF
>TRBV14|TRBJ2-3|once|TRBD2
TGTGCCAGCAGCCAAGATCCGGGACTAGGGAGAGATACGCAGTATTTT
CASSQDPGLGRDTQYF
>TRBV19|TRBJ2-7|NA|NA
TGTGCCAGTAGTATCTACGGGTGGGGCTACGAGCAGTACTTC
CASSIYGWGYEQYF
>TRBV29-1|TRBJ2-7|NA|NA
TGCAGCACAAAGGACAGCTCCTACGAGCAGTACTTC
CSTKDSSYEQYF
>TRBV27|TRBJ1-2|NA|TRBD1
TGTGCCAACAGTCCTCGACAGGGGGCCCACTATGGCTACACCTTC
CANSPRQGAHYGYTF
>TRBV2|TRBJ1-4|NA|TRBD1
TGTGCCAGCAGTTCACGACGGACAGGGAGGGGTGCAACTAATGAAAAACTGTTTTTT
CASSSRRTGRGATNEKLFF
>TRBV7-6|TRBJ2-2|NA|NA
TGTGCCAGCAGCGACCTCTGGGGGGAGCTGTTTTTT
CASSDLWGELFF
>TRBV10-2|TRBJ1-2|few|TRBD1
TGCGCCAGCAGTTTAGGACAGGACTATGGCTACACCTTC
CASSLGQDYGYTF
>TRBV5-1|TRBJ1-2|NA|NA
TGCGCCAGCAGCTTCGGCAGGGTGGACTATGGCTACACCTTC
CASSFGRVDYGYTF
>TRBV11-2|TRBJ2-1|NA|NA
TGTGCCAGCAGCTTATTAAGCGGGTCCTACAATGAGCAGTTCTTC
CASSLLSGSYNEQFF
>TRBV6-1|TRBJ2-7|once|TRBD1
TGTGCCAGCGAGACAGGGGATACCTACGAGCAGTACTTC
CASETGDTYEQYF